This T cell receptor (beta chain) was observed in a study of T cells expressing NK-cell markers. Broader study findings: NKG2C+ dominant clonotypes from over 5 donors made up roughly 1.0-7.0% of CD8+ T cells.

Synthesis of TCR beta cDNA relied on 5'RACE template switching carrying UMIs. TCRdb re-called the 5' RACE reads; every CDR3 protein appears as one record, without DNA. The sample table sets out 550,000 to 600,000 distinct CDR3 sequences. In the case of this clonotype: Its antigen remains unknown.

The TCR was taken from a man aged 18 to 29 in good health. Sequenced: blood T cells: a sorted CD56 or NKG2C T cell subset, CD4+ or CD8+ T cells, or bulk PBMC T cells (not recorded which).

The CDR3: CASKEGKETQYF. This sequence joins TRBV10-3 and TRBJ2-5; without DNA, the TCRdb call of TRBD2 cannot be checked. Germline V CDR1 and CDR2: ENHRY, SYGVKD. This CDR3 spans 12 amino acids.